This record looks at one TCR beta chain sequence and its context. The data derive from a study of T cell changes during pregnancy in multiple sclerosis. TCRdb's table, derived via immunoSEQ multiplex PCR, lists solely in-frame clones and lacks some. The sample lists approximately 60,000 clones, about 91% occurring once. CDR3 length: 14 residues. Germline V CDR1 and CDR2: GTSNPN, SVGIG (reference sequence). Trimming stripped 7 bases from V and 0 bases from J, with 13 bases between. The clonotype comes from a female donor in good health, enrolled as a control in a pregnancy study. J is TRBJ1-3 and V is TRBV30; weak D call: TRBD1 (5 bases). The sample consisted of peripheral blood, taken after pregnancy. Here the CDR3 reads CALLTVNSGNTIYF. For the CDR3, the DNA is TGTGCCTTATTGACAGTCAACTCTGGAAACACCATATATTTT.